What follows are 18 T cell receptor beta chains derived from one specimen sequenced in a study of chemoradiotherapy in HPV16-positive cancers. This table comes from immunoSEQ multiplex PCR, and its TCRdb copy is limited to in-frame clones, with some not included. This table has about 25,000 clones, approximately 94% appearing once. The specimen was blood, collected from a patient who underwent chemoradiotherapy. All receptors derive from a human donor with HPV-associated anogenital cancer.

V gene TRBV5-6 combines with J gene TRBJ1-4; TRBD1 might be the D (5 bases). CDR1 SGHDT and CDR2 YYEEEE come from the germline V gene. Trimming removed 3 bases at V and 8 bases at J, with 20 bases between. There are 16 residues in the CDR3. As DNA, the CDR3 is TGTGCCAGCAGCTCCAGGAGGGGTTCTCTGGACGAAAAACTGTTTTTT. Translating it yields CASSSRRGSLDEKLFF.

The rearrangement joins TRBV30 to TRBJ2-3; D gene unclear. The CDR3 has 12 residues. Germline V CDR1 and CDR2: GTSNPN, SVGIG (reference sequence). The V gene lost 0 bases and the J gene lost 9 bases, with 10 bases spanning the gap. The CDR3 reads CAWSVLEGTQYF. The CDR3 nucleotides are TGTGCCTGGAGTGTACTCGAAGGCACGCAGTATTTT.

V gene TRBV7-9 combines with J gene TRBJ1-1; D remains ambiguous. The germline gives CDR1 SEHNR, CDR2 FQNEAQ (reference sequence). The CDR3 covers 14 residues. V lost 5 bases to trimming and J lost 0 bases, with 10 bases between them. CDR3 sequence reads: CASSRTAMNTEAFF. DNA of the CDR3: TGTGCCAGCAGCCGTACAGCTATGAACACTGAAGCTTTCTTT.

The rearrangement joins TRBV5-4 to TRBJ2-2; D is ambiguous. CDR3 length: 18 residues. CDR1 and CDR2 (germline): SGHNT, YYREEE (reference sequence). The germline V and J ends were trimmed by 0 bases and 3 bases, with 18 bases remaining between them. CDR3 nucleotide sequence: TGTGCCAGCAGCTTGGACGGTGTCTTCGTGTTTGACACCGGGGAGCTGTTTTTT. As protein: CASSLDGVFVFDTGELFF.

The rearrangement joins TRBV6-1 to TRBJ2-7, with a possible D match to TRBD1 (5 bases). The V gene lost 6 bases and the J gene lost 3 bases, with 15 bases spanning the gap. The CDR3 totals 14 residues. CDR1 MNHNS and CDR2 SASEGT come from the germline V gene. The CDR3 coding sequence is TGTGCCAGCAGCTCAGACAGTAGTCACTACGAGCAGTACTTC. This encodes CASSSDSSHYEQYF.

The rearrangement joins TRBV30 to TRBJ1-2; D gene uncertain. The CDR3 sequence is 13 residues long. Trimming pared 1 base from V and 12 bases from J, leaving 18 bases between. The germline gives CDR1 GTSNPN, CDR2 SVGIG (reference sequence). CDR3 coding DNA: TGTGCCTGGAGTGACGGCGGGCTATTAGGAAACACCTTC. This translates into CAWSDGGLLGNTF. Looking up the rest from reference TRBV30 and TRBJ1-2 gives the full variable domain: SQTIHQWPATLVQPVGSPLSLECTVEGTSNPNLYWYRQAAGRGLQLLFYSVGIGQISSEVPQNLSASRPQDRQFILSSKKLLLSDSGFYLCAWSDGGLLGNTFGSGTRLTVV.

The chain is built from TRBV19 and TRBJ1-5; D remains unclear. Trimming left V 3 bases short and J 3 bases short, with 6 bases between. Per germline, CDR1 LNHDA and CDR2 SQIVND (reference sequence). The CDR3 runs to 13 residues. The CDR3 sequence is CASSISSNQPQHF. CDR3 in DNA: TGTGCCAGTAGTATCTCCTCCAATCAGCCCCAGCATTTT.

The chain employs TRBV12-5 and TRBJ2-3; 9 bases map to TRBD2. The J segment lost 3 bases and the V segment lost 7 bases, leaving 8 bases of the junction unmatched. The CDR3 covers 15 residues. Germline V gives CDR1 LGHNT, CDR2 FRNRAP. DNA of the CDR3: TGTGCTAGTGCTTCCGGACTAGCGTCTACAGATACGCAGTATTTT. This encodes CASASGLASTDTQYF.

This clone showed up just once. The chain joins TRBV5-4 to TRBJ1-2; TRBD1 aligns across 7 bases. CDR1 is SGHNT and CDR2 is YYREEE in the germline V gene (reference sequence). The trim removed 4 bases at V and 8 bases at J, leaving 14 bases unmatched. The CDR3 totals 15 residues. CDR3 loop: CASSRGGTDSTGYTF. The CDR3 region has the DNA TGTGCCAGCAGCAGAGGGGGGACAGACTCAACCGGCTACACCTTC.

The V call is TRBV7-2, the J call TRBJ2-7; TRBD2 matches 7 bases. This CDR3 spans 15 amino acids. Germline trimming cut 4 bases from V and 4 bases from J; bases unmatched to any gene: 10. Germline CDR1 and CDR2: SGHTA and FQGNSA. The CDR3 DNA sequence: TGTGCCAGCAGCTCTTTAGCGACGGGGGGTTACGAGCAGTACTTC. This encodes CASSSLATGGYEQYF.

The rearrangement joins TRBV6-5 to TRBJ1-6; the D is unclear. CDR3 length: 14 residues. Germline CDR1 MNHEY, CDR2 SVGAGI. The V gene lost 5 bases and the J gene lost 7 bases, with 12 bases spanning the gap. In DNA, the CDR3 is TGTGCCAGCAGTCGAGAGTCAGTCAATTCACCCCTCCACTTT. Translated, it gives CASSRESVNSPLHF.

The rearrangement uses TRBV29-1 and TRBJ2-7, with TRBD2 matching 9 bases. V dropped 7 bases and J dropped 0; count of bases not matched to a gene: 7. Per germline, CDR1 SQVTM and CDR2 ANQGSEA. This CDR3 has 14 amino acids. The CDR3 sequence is CSATGGGASYEQYF. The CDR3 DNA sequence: TGCAGCGCGACGGGCGGGGGGGCCTCCTACGAGCAGTACTTC.

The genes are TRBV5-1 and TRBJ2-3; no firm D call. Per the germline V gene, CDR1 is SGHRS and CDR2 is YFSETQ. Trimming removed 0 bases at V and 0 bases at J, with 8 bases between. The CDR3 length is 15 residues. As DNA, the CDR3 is TGCGCCAGCAGCTTGGGTCCAGGTAGCACAGATACGCAGTATTTT. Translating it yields CASSLGPGSTDTQYF.

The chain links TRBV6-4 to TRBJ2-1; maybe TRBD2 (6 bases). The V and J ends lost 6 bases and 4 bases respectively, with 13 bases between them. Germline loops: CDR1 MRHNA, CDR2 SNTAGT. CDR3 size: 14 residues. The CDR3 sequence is CASRRAAGYNEQFF. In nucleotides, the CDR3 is TGTGCCAGCAGGCGAGCAGCGGGTTACAATGAGCAGTTCTTC.

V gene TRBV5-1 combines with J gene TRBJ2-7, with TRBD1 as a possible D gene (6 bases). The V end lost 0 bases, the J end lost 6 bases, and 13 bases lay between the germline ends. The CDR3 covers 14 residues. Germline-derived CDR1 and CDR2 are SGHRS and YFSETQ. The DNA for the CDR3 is TGCGCCAGCAGCTTGGTGCAGGGGAGCGGCGAGCAGTACTTC. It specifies CASSLVQGSGEQYF. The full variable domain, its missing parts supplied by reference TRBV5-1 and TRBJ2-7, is KAGVTQTPRYLIKTRGQQVTLSCSPISGHRSVSWYQQTPGQGLQFLFEYFSETQRNKGNFPGRFSGRQFSNSRSEMNVSTLELGDSALYLCASSLVQGSGEQYFGPGTRLTVT.

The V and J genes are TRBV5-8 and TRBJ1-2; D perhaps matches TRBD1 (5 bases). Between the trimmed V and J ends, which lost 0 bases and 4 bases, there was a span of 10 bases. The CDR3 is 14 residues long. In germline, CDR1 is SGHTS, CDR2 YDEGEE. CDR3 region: CASSLERGGYGYTF. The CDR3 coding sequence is TGTGCCAGCAGCTTGGAGAGGGGTGGCTATGGCTACACCTTC.

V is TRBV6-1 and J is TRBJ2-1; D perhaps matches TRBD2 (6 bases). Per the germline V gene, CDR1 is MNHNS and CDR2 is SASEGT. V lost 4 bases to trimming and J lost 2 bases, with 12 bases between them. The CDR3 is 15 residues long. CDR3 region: CASSVRGGPYNEQFF. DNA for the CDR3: TGTGCCAGCAGTGTGCGGGGTGGCCCCTACAATGAGCAGTTCTTC.

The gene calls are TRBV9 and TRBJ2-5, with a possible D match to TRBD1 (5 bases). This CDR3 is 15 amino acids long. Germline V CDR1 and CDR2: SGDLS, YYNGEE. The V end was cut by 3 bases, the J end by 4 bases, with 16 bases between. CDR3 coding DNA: TGTGCCAGCAGCGCCGCGCCAGGGTTAGGAGAGACCCAGTACTTC. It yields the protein CASSAAPGLGETQYF.